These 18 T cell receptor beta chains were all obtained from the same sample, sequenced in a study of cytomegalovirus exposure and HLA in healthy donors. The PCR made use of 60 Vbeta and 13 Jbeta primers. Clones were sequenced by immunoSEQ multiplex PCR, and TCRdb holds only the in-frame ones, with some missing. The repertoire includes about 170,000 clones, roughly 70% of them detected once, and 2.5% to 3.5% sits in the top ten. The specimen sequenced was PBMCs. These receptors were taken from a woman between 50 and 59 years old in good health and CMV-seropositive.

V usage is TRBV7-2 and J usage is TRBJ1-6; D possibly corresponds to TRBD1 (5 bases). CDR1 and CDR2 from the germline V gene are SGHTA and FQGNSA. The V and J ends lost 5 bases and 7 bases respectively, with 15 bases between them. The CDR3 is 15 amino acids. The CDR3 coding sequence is TGTGCCAGCAGCACACCAGGGAATATGAATTCACCCCTCCACTTT. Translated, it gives CASSTPGNMNSPLHF.

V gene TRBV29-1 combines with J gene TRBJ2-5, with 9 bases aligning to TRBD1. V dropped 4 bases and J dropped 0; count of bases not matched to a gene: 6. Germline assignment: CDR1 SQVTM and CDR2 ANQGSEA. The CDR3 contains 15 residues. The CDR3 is CSVGTGTGYQETQYF. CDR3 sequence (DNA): TGCAGCGTTGGAACCGGGACAGGGTACCAAGAGACCCAGTACTTC.

CDR3 loop: CASSLAGEFNYGYTF. CDR3 in DNA: TGCGCCAGCAGCTTGGCCGGAGAATTCAACTATGGCTACACCTTC. The chain couples TRBV5-1 to TRBJ1-2; D not resolved. The CDR3 covers 15 residues. The germline gives CDR1 SGHRS, CDR2 YFSETQ. V dropped 0 bases and J dropped 2 bases, with 11 bases sitting between them. Complete variable domain (other parts from reference TRBV5-1 and TRBJ1-2): KAGVTQTPRYLIKTRGQQVTLSCSPISGHRSVSWYQQTPGQGLQFLFEYFSETQRNKGNFPGRFSGRQFSNSRSEMNVSTLELGDSALYLCASSLAGEFNYGYTFGSGTRLTVV.

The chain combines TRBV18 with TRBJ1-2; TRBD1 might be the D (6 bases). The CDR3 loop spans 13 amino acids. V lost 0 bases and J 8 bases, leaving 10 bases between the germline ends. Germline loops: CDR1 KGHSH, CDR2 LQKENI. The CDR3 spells CASSPPDRWGYTF. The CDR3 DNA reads TGTGCCAGCTCACCACCGGACAGATGGGGCTACACCTTC.

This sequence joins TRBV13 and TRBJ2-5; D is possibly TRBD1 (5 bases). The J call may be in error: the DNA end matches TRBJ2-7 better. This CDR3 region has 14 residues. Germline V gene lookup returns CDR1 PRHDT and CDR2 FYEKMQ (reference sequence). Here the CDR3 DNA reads TGTGCCAGCAGCCGCCCAGGGCAGGTCTACGAGCAGTACTTC. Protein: CASSRPGQVYEQYF.

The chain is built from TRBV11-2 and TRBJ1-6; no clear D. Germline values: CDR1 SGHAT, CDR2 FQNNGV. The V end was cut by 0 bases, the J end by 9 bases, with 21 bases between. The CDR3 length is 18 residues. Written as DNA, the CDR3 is TGTGCCAGCAGCTTAGAACCCCCCCTTAAAGAACAGACTTCACCCCTCCACTTT. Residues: CASSLEPPLKEQTSPLHF.

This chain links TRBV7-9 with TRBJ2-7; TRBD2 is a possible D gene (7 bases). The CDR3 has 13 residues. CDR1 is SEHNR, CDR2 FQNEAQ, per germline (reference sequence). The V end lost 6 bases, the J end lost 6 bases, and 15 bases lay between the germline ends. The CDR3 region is CASRRGGGGEQYF. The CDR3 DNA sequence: TGTGCCAGCAGACGAGGGGGGGGCGGCGAGCAGTACTTC.

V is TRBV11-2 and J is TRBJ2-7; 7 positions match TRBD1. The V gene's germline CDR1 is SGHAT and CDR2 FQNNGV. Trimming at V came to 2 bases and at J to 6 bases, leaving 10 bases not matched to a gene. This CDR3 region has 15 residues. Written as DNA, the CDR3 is TGTGCCAGCAGCTTATTATCCGGACAGGTCACCGAGCAGTACTTC. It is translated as CASSLLSGQVTEQYF.

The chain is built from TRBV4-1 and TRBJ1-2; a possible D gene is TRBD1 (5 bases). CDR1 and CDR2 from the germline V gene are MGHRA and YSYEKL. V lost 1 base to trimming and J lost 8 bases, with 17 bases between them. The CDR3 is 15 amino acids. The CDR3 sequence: CASSQVPGPHCGYTF. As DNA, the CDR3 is TGCGCCAGCAGCCAAGTCCCAGGGCCTCACTGCGGCTACACCTTC.

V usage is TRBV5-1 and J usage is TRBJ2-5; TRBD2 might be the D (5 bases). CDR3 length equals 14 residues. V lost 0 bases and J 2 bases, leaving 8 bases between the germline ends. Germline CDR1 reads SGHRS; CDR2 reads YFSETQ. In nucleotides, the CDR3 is TGCGCCAGCAGCTTGGCCAGGACTCAAGAGACCCAGTACTTC. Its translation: CASSLARTQETQYF.

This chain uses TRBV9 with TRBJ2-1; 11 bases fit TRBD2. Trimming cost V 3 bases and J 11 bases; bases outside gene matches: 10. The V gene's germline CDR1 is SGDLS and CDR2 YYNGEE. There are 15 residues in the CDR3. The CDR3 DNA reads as TGTGCCAGCAGCGCGCCGGGACTAGCGGAGGGTAAGCAGTTCTTC. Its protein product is CASSAPGLAEGKQFF.

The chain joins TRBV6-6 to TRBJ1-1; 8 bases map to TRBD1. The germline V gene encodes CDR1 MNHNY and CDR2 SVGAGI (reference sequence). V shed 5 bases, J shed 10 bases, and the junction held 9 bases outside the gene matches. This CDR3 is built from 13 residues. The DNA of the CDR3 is TGTGCCAGCAGTACCCAGGGGGCGACCTCAGCTTTCTTT. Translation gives CASSTQGATSAFF.

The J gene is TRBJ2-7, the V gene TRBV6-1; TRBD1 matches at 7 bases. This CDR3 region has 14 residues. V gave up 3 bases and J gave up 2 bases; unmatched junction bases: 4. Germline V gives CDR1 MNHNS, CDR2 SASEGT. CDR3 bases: TGTGCCAGCAGTGAGCGGACAGGACCCTACGAGCAGTACTTC. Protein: CASSERTGPYEQYF.

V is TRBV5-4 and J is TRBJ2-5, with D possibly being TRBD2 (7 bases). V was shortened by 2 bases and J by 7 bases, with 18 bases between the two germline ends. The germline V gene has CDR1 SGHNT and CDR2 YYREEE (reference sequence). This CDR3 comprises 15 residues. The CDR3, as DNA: TGTGCCAGCAGCTTTTTCCGGGGGGCGGAGGGGACCCAGTACTTC. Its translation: CASSFFRGAEGTQYF.

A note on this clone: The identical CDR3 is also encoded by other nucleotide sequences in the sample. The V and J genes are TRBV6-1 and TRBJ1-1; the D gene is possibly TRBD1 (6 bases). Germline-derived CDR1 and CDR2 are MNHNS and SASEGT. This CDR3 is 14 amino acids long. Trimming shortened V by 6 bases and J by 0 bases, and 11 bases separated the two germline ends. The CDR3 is CASRKTGVNTEAFF. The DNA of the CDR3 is TGTGCCAGCAGAAAGACAGGCGTGAACACTGAAGCTTTCTTT.

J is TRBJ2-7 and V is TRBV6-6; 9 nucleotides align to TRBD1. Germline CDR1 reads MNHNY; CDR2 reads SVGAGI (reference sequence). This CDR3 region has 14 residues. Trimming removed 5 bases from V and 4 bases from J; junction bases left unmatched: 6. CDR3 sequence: CASSNRDRAYEQYF. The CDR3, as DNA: TGTGCCAGCAGTAACCGGGACAGGGCTTACGAGCAGTACTTC.

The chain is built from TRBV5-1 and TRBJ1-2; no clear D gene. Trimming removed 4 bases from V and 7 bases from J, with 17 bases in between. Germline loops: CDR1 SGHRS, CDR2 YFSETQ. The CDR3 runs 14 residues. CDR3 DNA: TGCGCCAGCAGCCCGGGGTCTACCTTCTCTGGCTACACCTTC. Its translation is CASSPGSTFSGYTF.

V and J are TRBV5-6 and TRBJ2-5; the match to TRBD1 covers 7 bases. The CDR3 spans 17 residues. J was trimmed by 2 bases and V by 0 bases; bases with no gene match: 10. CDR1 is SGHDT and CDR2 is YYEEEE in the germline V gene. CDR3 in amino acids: CASSLEGTERVQETQYF. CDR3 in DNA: TGTGCCAGCAGCTTGGAGGGGACAGAGAGGGTGCAAGAGACCCAGTACTTC.